This TCR beta chain was observed in a study of PD-L1 blockade in urothelial cancer. In the study overall: Researchers looked at the blood 3 weeks (second dose) and 6 weeks after treatment began. Blood yielded a median of 141,255 T cells per sample.

General study findings and limits: Pretreatment TCR clonality in blood, when below the median, was predictive of better survival.

The assay was immunoSEQ multiplex PCR, and TCRdb's table has in-frame clones only and misses some. The top ten clones hold around 9.5% of a sample with about 84,000 clones, roughly 82% of them seen once. This clone showed up just a few times. Its specificity is not known. V was shortened by 3 bases and J by 8 bases, with 7 bases between the two germline ends. This CDR3 spans 11 amino acids. Germline V gives CDR1 SEHNR, CDR2 FQNEAQ (reference sequence). The receptor was derived from a man between 65 and 79 years old with urothelial cancer. V gene TRBV7-9 combines with J gene TRBJ1-1; D not certain. Sequenced here: PBMCs, sampled around atezolizumab (anti-PD-L1) treatment. The CDR3 reads CASSFPGEAFF. The CDR3, as DNA: TGTGCCAGCAGCTTTCCGGGGGAAGCTTTCTTT.